One sample yielded the 20 T cell receptor beta chains listed below, sequenced in a study of shared clonotypes between healthy human individuals. Clones were read by immunoSEQ multiplex PCR, and TCRdb kept only the in-frame ones, dropping some. This table holds about 490,000 clones, around 79% found once. The material sequenced was PBMCs. The receptors stem from a woman between 40 and 50 years old in good health. Some clones in this sample may be carry-over from other donors' samples.

This clone was counted ten times or more. Other DNA variants within this sample encode the same CDR3. The gene calls are TRBV5-1 and TRBJ1-2; 10 nucleotides agree with TRBD1. V lost 0 bases and J lost 4; bases outside the gene matches: 0. The CDR3 runs to 14 residues. Germline CDR1 and CDR2: SGHRS and YFSETQ. CDR3 nucleotide sequence: TGCGCCAGCAGCTTGGGGACAGGGGGCTATGGCTACACCTTC. Amino acid sequence: CASSLGTGGYGYTF.

The chain is built from TRBV4-1 and TRBJ2-7; 9 positions agree with TRBD2. Germline lookup yields CDR1 MGHRA and CDR2 YSYEKL. The trim removed 1 base at V and 7 bases at J, leaving 11 bases unmatched. The CDR3 consists of 16 residues. The CDR3 region has the DNA TGCGCCAGCAGCCAAGGCAGACTAGCGGTAGCGGATGAGCAGTACTTC. The encoded protein is CASSQGRLAVADEQYF.

The CDR3 DNA reads as TGTGCCAGCAGTACAACAAGGGAGACTAGCGGGAGGGTCCGCTCCTACGAGCAGTACTTC. Residues: CASSTTRETSGRVRSYEQYF. The chain is built from TRBV2 and TRBJ2-7, with 14 bases lining up with TRBD2. Germline assignment: CDR1 SNHLY and CDR2 FYNNEI. The V gene end was trimmed by 5 bases and the J gene end by 0 bases; junction bases not matched to a gene: 15. The CDR3 sequence is 20 residues long.

V is TRBV7-2 and J is TRBJ1-4, with D uncertain. The germline CDR1 and CDR2 sequences are SGHTA and FQGNSA. This CDR3 is 13 amino acids long. V shed 7 bases and J shed 3 bases, with 9 bases lying between them. CDR3 protein: CASTRAANEKLFF. CDR3 in DNA: TGTGCCAGCACTCGCGCTGCTAATGAAAAACTGTTTTTT. The entire variable domain, with the rest obtained from reference TRBV7-2 and TRBJ1-4, is as follows: GAGVSQSPSNKVTEKGKDVELRCDPISGHTALYWYRQSLGQGLEFLIYFQGNSAPDKSGLPSDRFSAERTGGSVSTLTIQRTQQEDSAVYLCASTRAANEKLFFGSGTQLSVL.

The chain couples TRBV7-3 to TRBJ2-2; tentative D call: TRBD2 (6 bases). The germline V gene encodes CDR1 SGHTA and CDR2 FQGTGA. V gave up 6 bases and J gave up 1 base, with 9 bases separating them. This CDR3 region has 14 residues. CDR3 protein: CASRRDRNTGELFF. Written as DNA, the CDR3 is TGTGCCAGCAGGCGGGACCGGAACACCGGGGAGCTGTTTTTT.

This clone has at least ten counts. The chain carries TRBV2 and TRBJ2-5; tentatively, D is TRBD2 (6 bases). V lost 4 bases, J lost 5 bases, and 14 bases lay in between. CDR1 is SNHLY and CDR2 is FYNNEI in the germline V gene. This CDR3 has 14 amino acids. In DNA, the CDR3 is TGTGCCAGCAGTGGAATTTCTAGCGTGGAGACCCAGTACTTC. Translating it yields CASSGISSVETQYF. The full variable domain, its missing parts supplied by reference TRBV2 and TRBJ2-5, is EPEVTQTPSHQVTQMGQEVILRCVPISNHLYFYWYRQILGQKVEFLVSFYNNEISEKSEIFDDQFSVERPDGSNFTLKIRSTKLEDSAMYFCASSGISSVETQYFGPGTRLLVL.

CDR3 protein: CASSIGLAVWDTGELFF. Here the CDR3 DNA reads TGTGCCAGTAGTATCGGGCTAGCGGTATGGGACACCGGGGAGCTGTTTTTT. The chain recombines TRBV19 with TRBJ2-2; 7 bases map to TRBD2. This CDR3 is 17 amino acids long. In germline, CDR1 is LNHDA, CDR2 SQIVND (reference sequence). The J segment lost 3 bases and the V segment lost 3 bases, leaving 10 bases of the junction unmatched.

This clone was seen once. A clone one base away is much larger, so this may be a read error. Other DNA sequences in this sample translate to the same CDR3. V usage is TRBV30 and J usage is TRBJ1-1; D gene ambiguous. Trimming left V 3 bases short and J 7 bases short, with 24 bases between. Germline values: CDR1 GTSNPN, CDR2 SVGIG (reference sequence). The CDR3 spans 16 residues. This CDR3 reads CAWRPKLGPGGDEAFF. The CDR3 DNA reads as TGTGCCTGGAGGCCCAAGTTAGGACCCGGCGGGGATGAAGCTTTCTTT.

The gene calls are TRBV6-5 and TRBJ2-7, with a tentative D call TRBD2 (5 bases). Between the trimmed V and J ends, which lost 6 bases and 2 bases, there was a span of 8 bases. The CDR3 is made up of 12 amino acids. The germline V gene encodes CDR1 MNHEY and CDR2 SVGAGI. DNA for the CDR3: TGTGCCAGCAGCCGGGATGCCTACGAGCAGTACTTC. Encoded protein: CASSRDAYEQYF.

This chain uses TRBV29-1 with TRBJ2-5; D not certain. Germline V CDR1 and CDR2: SQVTM, ANQGSEA. Trimming took 3 bases from V and 1 from J, leaving 6 bases between them. The CDR3 totals 12 residues. In DNA, the CDR3 is TGCAGCGTTGATGAAACCCAAGAGACCCAGTACTTC. Protein: CSVDETQETQYF.

The CDR3 loop reads CASSLASSGSREQYF. In nucleotides, the CDR3 is TGTGCCAGCAGCTTAGCGTCTAGCGGGAGCCGGGAGCAGTACTTC. The chain uses TRBV7-9 and TRBJ2-7, with TRBD2 matching over 10 bases. CDR3 length equals 15 residues. The germline CDR1 and CDR2 sequences are SEHNR and FQNEAQ (reference sequence). Losses at the gene ends were 0 bases for V and 7 bases for J; bases not matched to a gene: 6.

The chain is built from TRBV11-2 and TRBJ2-2; 12 bases fit TRBD1. This CDR3 spans 16 amino acids. CDR1 SGHAT and CDR2 FQNNGV come from the germline V gene. V lost 6 bases, J lost 6 bases, and 8 bases stayed unmatched. The CDR3 DNA reads TGTGCCAGCAGAGGGGGGACAGGGGGCTTCGCCGGGGAGCTGTTTTTT. Protein: CASRGGTGGFAGELFF.

V and J are TRBV7-2 and TRBJ2-3, with TRBD2 matching over 14 bases. The V and J ends lost 5 bases and 8 bases, in that order; junction bases with no gene match: 9. The CDR3 length is 16 residues. CDR1 is SGHTA and CDR2 is FQGNSA in the germline V gene. CDR3: CASSHPGTSGSFTQYF. The CDR3 DNA reads TGTGCCAGCAGCCACCCGGGGACTAGCGGGAGTTTTACGCAGTATTTT.

The chain employs TRBV7-8 and TRBJ1-3; possible D gene TRBD1, 5 bases. The germline V and J ends were trimmed by 4 bases and 4 bases, with 11 bases remaining between them. This CDR3 has 14 amino acids. Germline assignment: CDR1 SGHVS and CDR2 FQNEAQ. This chain's CDR3 is CASSSQGMGNTIYF. CDR3 DNA sequence: TGTGCCAGCAGCTCTCAGGGTATGGGAAACACCATATATTTT.

This rearrangement joins TRBV11-2 to TRBJ2-2, with unresolved D. V dropped 1 base and J dropped 1 base, with 10 bases sitting between them. CDR1 SGHAT and CDR2 FQNNGV come from the germline V gene. CDR3 size: 16 residues. CDR3 residues: CASSLGGLLNTGELFF. The CDR3 DNA sequence: TGTGCCAGCAGCTTAGGAGGTCTCCTGAACACCGGGGAGCTGTTTTTT. Combining the CDR3 with reference TRBV11-2 and TRBJ2-2 gives the whole variable domain EAGVAQSPRYKIIEKRQSVAFWCNPISGHATLYWYQQILGQGPKLLIQFQNNGVVDDSQLPKDRFSAERLKGVDSTLKIQPAKLEDSAVYLCASSLGGLLNTGELFFGEGSRLTVL.

This clone has a single count. The CDR3 nucleotides are TGTGCCAGCAGTTTATATAGCCCGGGGGAGCAGTACTTC. Translation gives CASSLYSPGEQYF. The rearrangement uses TRBV27 and TRBJ2-7; possible D gene TRBD2, 5 bases. Germline assignment: CDR1 MNHEY and CDR2 SMNVEV (reference sequence). V was trimmed by 1 base and J by 7 bases, leaving 11 bases between them. This CDR3 has 13 residues.

The V and J genes are TRBV30 and TRBJ2-1; D ambiguous. CDR3 size: 11 residues. V shed 4 bases and J shed 9 bases, with 10 bases lying between them. Germline CDR1 reads GTSNPN; CDR2 reads SVGIG (reference sequence). CDR3 residues: CAWTRTVEQFF. CDR3 in DNA: TGTGCCTGGACTAGGACGGTTGAGCAGTTCTTC.

The rearrangement joins TRBV9 to TRBJ1-1, with 9 bases identical to TRBD1. This CDR3 has 16 residues. CDR1 and CDR2 from the germline V gene are SGDLS and YYNGEE. The V and J ends lost 0 bases and 1 base, in that order; junction bases with no gene match: 4. This CDR3 reads CASSVVRTGANTEAFF. The CDR3 DNA reads TGTGCCAGCAGCGTAGTTAGGACAGGGGCGAACACTGAAGCTTTCTTT.

With regard to this clone: Germline and junction disagree at one end, which may indicate a read error. V gene TRBV7-7 combines with J gene TRBJ2-1, with 9 bases fitting TRBD2. Germline V gives CDR1 SSHAT, CDR2 FNYEAQ (reference sequence). This CDR3 is 15 amino acids long. CDR3 nucleotide sequence: TGTGCTAGCAGCTGGGGACTAGCCTCTGATGATGAGCAGTTCTTC. Amino acids: CASSWGLASDDEQFF.

CDR3 sequence reads: CASSLNSPLHF. DNA for the CDR3: TGTGCCAGCAGCTTAAATTCACCCCTCCACTTT. J is TRBJ1-6 and V is TRBV7-2; D gene uncertain. Trimming cost V 2 bases and J 7 bases, with 0 bases left between them. Per germline, CDR1 SGHTA and CDR2 FQGNSA. CDR3 length: 11 residues.